A selection of T cell receptor beta chains follows, all from one sample in a study of T-cell reconstitution after alpha-beta-depleted transplantation in children. TCRdb independently ran MiXCR on the PCR reads; one entry per CDR3 protein. The table records about 460,000 distinct CDR3 sequences, more than 9% of them present only once. Sequencing used PBMCs, obtained before TCRalphabeta/CD19-depleted stem cell transplant. The origin of the receptors is a child aged 2-15 years with inherited bone marrow failure, due to receive a stem cell transplant. CDR3s include the opening cysteine and the closing phenylalanine or tryptophan. The D gene is left open where the match is weak. Only some rows state a clone size, as once, few, many or a class for expanded clones.

>TRBD2|TRBV27|TRBJ2-1|many
TGTGCCAGCAGCACACTAGCGGGGCACAATGAGCAGTTCTTC
CASSTLAGHNEQFF
>TRBD2|TRBV5-1|TRBJ2-1|many
TGCGCCAGCAGCTTCGACCCGACTAGCGGGACGATGAGTGGGGAGCAGTTCTTC
CASSFDPTSGTMSGEQFF
>TRBD2|TRBV20-1|TRBJ2-1|many
TGCAGTGCCAGGACTAGCGGGAGGGCTGAGCAGTTCTTC
CSARTSGRAEQFF
>TRBD1|TRBV5-1|TRBJ1-6|few
TGCGCCAGCAGCCGCCGGGACAGGCTCAATTCACCCCTCCACTTT
CASSRRDRLNSPLHF
>-|TRBV23-1|TRBJ2-1|many
TGCGCCAGCAGTCAATCATGGGCAGGAACAGTGTCAAATGAGCAGTTCTTC
CASSQSWAGTVSNEQFF
>-|TRBV28|TRBJ2-5|many
TGTGCCAGCAGTTTTTCGGGGAGCCCGGAGACCCAGTACTTC
CASSFSGSPETQYF
>-|TRBV29-1|TRBJ2-5|many
TGCAGCGTTGGTTGGGCAGACCAAGAGACCCAGTACTTC
CSVGWADQETQYF
>TRBD1|TRBV11-3|TRBJ1-2|-
TGTGCCAGCAGCCTACACGGGACAGGACAGAACTATGGCTACACCTTC
CASSLHGTGQNYGYTF
>TRBD2|TRBV2|TRBJ2-1|many
TGTGCCAGCAGTACTAGCGGGTGGTCCTACAATGAGCAGTTCTTC
CASSTSGWSYNEQFF
>TRBD1|TRBV11-1|TRBJ2-7|-
TGTGCCAGCAGCCCGGGACAGGTGGGTTCCTACGAGCAGTACTTC
CASSPGQVGSYEQYF
>-|TRBV7-2|TRBJ2-5|many
TGTGCCAGCAGCTTAGCCCCGCCGGGAGTTGGGGAGACCCAGTACTTC
CASSLAPPGVGETQYF
>TRBD2|TRBV4-3|TRBJ2-1|many
TGCGCCAGCAGCCCCAGCGGGAGCGCCAATGAGCAGTTCTTC
CASSPSGSANEQFF
>-|TRBV27|TRBJ2-1|many
TGTGCCATCGGCTCGACTGGCAGCTCCTACAATGAGCAGTTCTTC
CAIGSTGSSYNEQFF
>-|TRBV5-1|TRBJ1-2|many
TGCGCCAGCAGCTTGAGTTTCAGCGACTATGGCTACACCTTC
CASSLSFSDYGYTF
>-|TRBV5-1|TRBJ1-1|many
TGCGCCAGCAGCCAACAGGGAGACACTGAAGCTTTCTTT
CASSQQGDTEAFF
>-|TRBV5-1|TRBJ2-2|many
TGCGCCAGCAGCTTCTTCGTAAGGGGCACCGGGGAGCTGTTTTTT
CASSFFVRGTGELFF
>-|TRBV5-8|TRBJ2-1|few
TGTGCCAGCAGCCTGACAACGGGTTACTACAATGAGCAGTTCTTC
CASSLTTGYYNEQFF
>TRBD2|TRBV30|TRBJ2-7|-
TGTGCCTGGAGTCCCAGGACAGGGAAACTAGCGGGATTTTACGAGCAGTACTTC
CAWSPRTGKLAGFYEQYF
>-|TRBV25-1|TRBJ1-1|few
TGTGCCAGCAGTGAATGGGGGGTTGACAGGAACACTGAAGCTTTCTTT
CASSEWGVDRNTEAFF
>TRBD2|TRBV19|TRBJ2-1|once
TGTGCCAGTAGTCCAACGGGACTAGCGGGAGGGGGCTCCTACAATGAGCAGTTCTTC
CASSPTGLAGGGSYNEQFF
>-|TRBV27|TRBJ1-2|many
TGTGCCAGCAGTTCGCCGGACAGAGACCTGGCTTACACCTTC
CASSSPDRDLAYTF
>TRBD2|TRBV29-1|TRBJ2-1|many
TGCAGCGTTGGAGGGACTAGCAGCTACAATGAGCAGTTCTTC
CSVGGTSSYNEQFF
>-|TRBV5-1|TRBJ2-1|many
TGCGCCAGCAGCTTGGCCTGGGGATTCAGCTCCTACAATGAGCAGTTCTTC
CASSLAWGFSSYNEQFF
>-|TRBV5-1|TRBJ2-2|-
TGCGCCAGCAGCCTGGGGACCACCGGCGGGGAGCTGTTTTTT
CASSLGTTGGELFF
>TRBD2|TRBV5-1|TRBJ2-7|many
TGCGCCAGCAGCTTGGGTACTAGCGGGAGATACGAGCAGTACTTC
CASSLGTSGRYEQYF
>-|TRBV3-1|TRBJ2-7|many
TGTGCCAGCAGCCAAGGGGACTACGAGCAGTACTTC
CASSQGDYEQYF
>TRBD2|TRBV7-2|TRBJ2-1|many
TGTGCCAGCAGCTTCTCTGGACTAGCGAGCTCCTACAATGAGCAGTTCTTC
CASSFSGLASSYNEQFF
>-|TRBV30|TRBJ2-3|few
TGTGCCTGGAGTGCGGGAGTCGGGACAGATACGCAGTATTTT
CAWSAGVGTDTQYF
>-|TRBV27|TRBJ2-7|many
TGTGCCAGCAGCTTCTTAGGCTACGAGCAGTACTTC
CASSFLGYEQYF
>-|TRBV7-8|TRBJ1-5|many
TGTGCCAGCAGCTTAGCGCGGGGTTTTGCCAATCAGCCCCAGCATTTT
CASSLARGFANQPQHF
>TRBD2|TRBV10-2|TRBJ2-1|many
TGCGCCAGCAGGGGGGGACTAGCGGTTAACAATGAGCAGTTCTTC
CASRGGLAVNNEQFF
>-|TRBV20-1|TRBJ1-2|many
TGCAGTGCTAGCCCGTGGGGCTACACCTTC
CSASPWGYTF
>-|TRBV12-3/TRBV12-4|TRBJ2-5|-
TGTGCCAGCAGTTCCACATCCGTAGGAAAAGGAGAGACCCAGTACTTC
CASSSTSVGKGETQYF
>TRBD2|TRBV12-3/TRBV12-4|TRBJ2-1|-
TGTGCCAGCAGTTTCAAGGGACTAGCGGTAAGCTCCTACAATGAGCAGTTCTTC
CASSFKGLAVSSYNEQFF
>TRBD2|TRBV5-4|TRBJ2-1|-
TGTGCCAGCGGACTAGCGGGAGGTTTAGAGCAGTTCTTC
CASGLAGGLEQFF
>-|TRBV20-1|TRBJ2-1|few
TGCAGTGCTTACCTAGTGGTTCCCTACAATGAGCAGTTCTTC
CSAYLVVPYNEQFF
>-|TRBV19|TRBJ1-2|few
TGTGCCAGTAGCCCTCGGCAGGGCGTTGGGTATGGCTACACCTTC
CASSPRQGVGYGYTF
>TRBD1|TRBV20-1|TRBJ1-2|few
TGCAGTGCTAGAGGGGACAGGGAGGGCTACACCTTC
CSARGDREGYTF
>TRBD2|TRBV12-3/TRBV12-4|TRBJ2-1|-
TGTGCCAGCAGTTTGTTCGGCGGGAGGGCCTTTGTAGGTCGCTACAATGAGCAGTTCTTC
CASSLFGGRAFVGRYNEQFF
>TRBD2|TRBV12-3/TRBV12-4|TRBJ2-7|many
TGTGCCAGCAGTCGACTAGCGGGACTGGACGAGCAGTACTTC
CASSRLAGLDEQYF
>-|TRBV6-2/TRBV6-3|TRBJ2-3|many
TGTGCCAGCCTCTTGTTTTCAGATACGCAGTATTTT
CASLLFSDTQYF
>-|TRBV4-1|TRBJ2-7|many
TGCGCCAGCCGTAGGACTCTAGACCACGAGCAGTACTTC
CASRRTLDHEQYF
>TRBD2|TRBV10-3|TRBJ2-3|many
TGTGCCATCAGCTCGACTAGCGGTAGGGGGGATACGCAGTATTTT
CAISSTSGRGDTQYF